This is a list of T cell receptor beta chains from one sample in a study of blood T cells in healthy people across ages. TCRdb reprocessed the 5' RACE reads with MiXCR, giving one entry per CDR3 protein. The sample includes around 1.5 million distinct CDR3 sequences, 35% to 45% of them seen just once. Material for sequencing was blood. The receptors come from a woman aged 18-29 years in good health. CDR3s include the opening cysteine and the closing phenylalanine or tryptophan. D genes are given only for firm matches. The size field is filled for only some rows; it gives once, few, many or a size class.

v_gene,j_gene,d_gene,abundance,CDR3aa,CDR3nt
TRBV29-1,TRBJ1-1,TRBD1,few,CSSRGEKGAEAFF,TGCAGCTCCAGGGGGGAAAAGGGGGCTGAAGCTTTCTTT
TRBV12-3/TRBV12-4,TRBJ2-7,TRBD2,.,CASTLAGLAVYEQYF,TGTGCCAGCACTTTAGCGGGACTAGCGGTCTACGAGCAGTACTTC
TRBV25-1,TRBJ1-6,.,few,CASSDLNAYNSPLHF,TGTGCCAGCAGTGACCTAAATGCCTATAATTCACCCCTCCACTTT
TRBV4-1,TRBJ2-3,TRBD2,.,CASSLGTSARSGADTQYF,TGCGCCAGCAGCCTGGGGACTAGCGCCCGCTCCGGGGCAGATACGCAGTATTTT
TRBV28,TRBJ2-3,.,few,CASSSYREGADTQYF,TGTGCCAGCAGTTCCTACAGGGAAGGGGCAGATACGCAGTATTTT
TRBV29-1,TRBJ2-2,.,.,CSVEGLNTGELFF,TGCAGCGTTGAAGGCCTCAACACCGGGGAGCTGTTTTTT
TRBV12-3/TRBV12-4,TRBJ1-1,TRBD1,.,CASRKTGVTEAFF,TGTGCCAGCAGAAAAACAGGGGTCACTGAAGCTTTCTTT
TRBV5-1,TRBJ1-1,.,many,CASSLAGEAFF,TGCGCCAGCAGCTTGGCCGGAGAAGCTTTCTTT
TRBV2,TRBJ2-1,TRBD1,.,CASGNRGPDEQFF,TGTGCCAGCGGGAACAGGGGGCCAGATGAGCAGTTCTTC
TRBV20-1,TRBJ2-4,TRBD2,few,CSAPSGSGMHIQYF,TGCAGTGCCCCCTCGGGTAGCGGGATGCACATTCAGTACTTC
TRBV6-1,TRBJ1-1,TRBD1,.,CASDRGINTEAFF,TGTGCCAGTGACAGGGGGATAAACACTGAAGCTTTCTTT
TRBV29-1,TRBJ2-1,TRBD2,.,CSVRASGYNEQFF,TGCAGCGTTCGGGCTAGCGGTTACAATGAGCAGTTCTTC
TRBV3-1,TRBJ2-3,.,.,CASSPWARADTDTQYF,TGTGCCAGCAGCCCCTGGGCAAGGGCAGACACAGATACGCAGTATTTT
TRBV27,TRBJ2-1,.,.,CASSLDYFSYNEQFF,TGTGCCAGCAGTTTAGACTACTTCTCCTACAATGAGCAGTTCTTC
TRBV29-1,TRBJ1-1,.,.,CSVELDGQNTEAFF,TGCAGCGTTGAATTAGATGGTCAGAACACTGAAGCTTTCTTT
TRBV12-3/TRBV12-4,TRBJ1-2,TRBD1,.,CASSPRTGLPNGYTF,TGTGCCAGCAGCCCAAGGACAGGACTTCCCAATGGCTACACCTTC
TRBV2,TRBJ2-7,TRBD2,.,CASSRDYIYEQYF,TGTGCCAGCAGCCGGGACTACATCTACGAGCAGTACTTC
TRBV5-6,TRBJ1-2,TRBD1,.,CASSPMTGEAGYTF,TGTGCCAGCAGCCCGATGACAGGGGAGGCTGGCTACACCTTC
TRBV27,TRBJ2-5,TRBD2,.,CASSLVGGSRQTQYF,TGTGCCAGCAGTTTGGTTGGCGGGAGTCGACAGACCCAGTACTTC
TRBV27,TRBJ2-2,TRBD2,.,CASMTSPITGELFF,TGTGCCAGCATGACTAGCCCGATCACCGGGGAGCTGTTTTTT
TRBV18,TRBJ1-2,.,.,CAGSPPTGAGYGYTF,TGTGCCGGCTCACCACCGACTGGGGCGGGCTATGGCTACACCTTC
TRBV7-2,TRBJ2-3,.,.,CASSSRGGPSTDTQYF,TGTGCCAGCAGCTCCCGCGGCGGCCCTAGCACAGATACGCAGTATTTT